Listed here is a single T cell receptor beta chain. In the original analysis: From reference gene primer amplification, estimates of nucleated cell counts were derived. Data came from immunoSEQ multiplex PCR; TCRdb stores just in-frame clones and leaves some out. V and J calls and clone size are given by that table; D and trimming were obtained from the DNA. The sample contains roughly 200,000 clones, roughly four fifths of which appear only once. This entry comes from a study of blood T cell repertoires in COVID-19. Study in general: COVID-19 samples collected from the United States, Italy and Spain covered acute and convalescent phases. Sample material is recorded as cDNA or gDNA derived from T cells, B-cell-depleted T cells, or PBMCs.

In germline, CDR1 is SNHLY, CDR2 FYNNEI. V lost 7 bases, J lost 3 bases, and 6 bases stayed unmatched. The CDR3 runs to 14 residues. The chain has TRBV2 and TRBJ2-3; 8 bases fit TRBD1. The source is a human donor in a cohort sampled during active COVID-19. The sequenced material came from peripheral blood. CDR3 amino acids: CASNDRGLTDTQYF. The DNA of the CDR3 is TGTGCCAGCAATGACAGGGGCCTTACAGATACGCAGTATTTT.